The 29 T cell receptor beta chains below were found in one sample sequenced in a study of cytomegalovirus exposure and HLA in healthy donors. The PCR used 60 Vbeta and 13 Jbeta primers. Sequencing was performed with immunoSEQ multiplex PCR; in TCRdb, only in-frame clones are kept and a portion is missing. In all, the sample yields 200,000 or so clones. The sequencing input was PBMCs. The source is a boy aged 5-17 years in good health and CMV-seronegative.

The V call is TRBV4-1, the J call TRBJ1-2, with a tentative D call TRBD1 (6 bases). The CDR3 contains 14 residues. V lost 6 bases, J lost 6 bases, and 17 bases lay in between. Germline CDR1 is MGHRA and CDR2 is YSYEKL. CDR3 bases: TGCGCCAGCAGACCGATTTCAGGGGAGCATGGCTACACCTTC. Amino acids: CASRPISGEHGYTF.

The V and J genes are TRBV15 and TRBJ1-2; 10 bases agree with TRBD1. This CDR3 is 14 amino acids long. The V gene end was trimmed by 6 bases and the J gene end by 2 bases; junction bases not matched to a gene: 3. Germline V gene lookup returns CDR1 LNHNV and CDR2 YYDKDF (reference sequence). The CDR3, as DNA: TGTGCCACCAGGGGGACAGGGGCAAACTATGGCTACACCTTC. The encoded protein is CATRGTGANYGYTF. Filled out from reference TRBV15 and TRBJ1-2, the complete variable domain reads DAMVIQNPRYQVTQFGKPVTLSCSQTLNHNVMYWYQQKSSQAPKLLFHYYDKDFNNEADTPDNFQSRRPNTSFCFLDIRSPGLGDTAMYLCATRGTGANYGYTFGSGTRLTVV.

V is TRBV4-3 and J is TRBJ1-2, with a tentative D call TRBD1 (5 bases). The CDR3 contains 13 residues. Germline V gene lookup returns CDR1 LGHNA and CDR2 YSLEER. V lost 1 base, J lost 3 bases, and 6 bases lay in between. The CDR3 DNA is TGCGCCAGCAGCCAAGGCAGGGACTATGGCTACACCTTC. Its translation is CASSQGRDYGYTF.

V gene TRBV28 combines with J gene TRBJ1-2; no clear D gene. V was pared by 5 bases and J by 0 bases, with 7 bases between. Germline loops: CDR1 MDHEN, CDR2 SYDVKM. This CDR3 comprises 13 residues. The CDR3 spells CASSQAANYGYTF. The DNA for the CDR3 is TGTGCCAGCAGTCAGGCAGCTAACTATGGCTACACCTTC.

This chain uses TRBV28 with TRBJ2-3; 10 positions agree with TRBD2. CDR1 MDHEN and CDR2 SYDVKM come from the germline V gene. There are 16 residues in the CDR3. V dropped 5 bases and J dropped 4; count of bases not matched to a gene: 9. The chain's CDR3 is CASSPLAGALPDTQYF. In DNA form, the CDR3 reads TGTGCCAGCAGTCCTCTAGCGGGGGCCCTGCCAGATACGCAGTATTTT.

The V gene is TRBV2, the J gene TRBJ2-3; D is uncertain. Germline V CDR1 and CDR2: SNHLY, FYNNEI. The CDR3 contains 16 residues. V was cut by 7 bases and J by 8 bases, with 25 bases left in between. The CDR3 loop is CASTTVLVLVIRTQYF. In DNA, the CDR3 is TGTGCCAGCACCACCGTTCTAGTTCTGGTCATCCGTACGCAGTATTTT.

V gene TRBV7-3 combines with J gene TRBJ2-2; the match to TRBD2 covers 8 bases. The CDR3 runs 16 residues. CDR1 is SGHTA, CDR2 FQGTGA, per germline. J lost 7 bases, V lost 8 bases, and 15 bases had no gene match. The CDR3 DNA reads TGTGCCAGCTCAAGCGGGGGCAGGGGTATAGGCGGGGAGCTGTTTTTT. Amino acids: CASSSGGRGIGGELFF.

The rearrangement uses TRBV5-1 and TRBJ2-5; 11 bases are a match to TRBD2. This CDR3 comprises 18 residues. J gave up 0 bases and V 0 bases, and 7 bases lay outside the gene matches. The germline CDR1 and CDR2 sequences are SGHRS and YFSETQ. CDR3: CASSLVSSGGSYQETQYF. CDR3 nucleotides: TGCGCCAGCAGCTTGGTGTCTAGCGGGGGGTCCTACCAAGAGACCCAGTACTTC.

V gene TRBV5-1 combines with J gene TRBJ2-1; D is perhaps TRBD2 (5 bases). Germline assignment: CDR1 SGHRS and CDR2 YFSETQ. The CDR3 runs 12 residues. The V gene lost 6 bases and the J gene lost 4 bases, with 8 bases spanning the gap. The CDR3 reads CASTRTYNEQFF. The CDR3 DNA is TGCGCCAGCACCCGGACTTACAATGAGCAGTTCTTC.

V and J are TRBV10-3 and TRBJ1-2; 7 positions match TRBD1. Germline CDR1 and CDR2: ENHRY and SYGVKD. V gave up 11 bases and J gave up 13 bases; unmatched junction bases: 16. This CDR3 spans 12 amino acids. The CDR3 nucleotides read TGTGCCGCGTCAGGGACAGAAAGGATGTTCACCTTC. It encodes CAASGTERMFTF.

The V call is TRBV7-9, the J call TRBJ1-2; possibly TRBD1 for D (5 bases). Germline CDR1 SEHNR, CDR2 FQNEAQ (reference sequence). The CDR3 consists of 15 residues. The V gene lost 3 bases and the J gene lost 3 bases, with 14 bases spanning the gap. As DNA, the CDR3 is TGTGCCAGCAGCTTCCAGGGATTCGGAGACTATGGCTACACCTTC. Protein sequence: CASSFQGFGDYGYTF.

The chain has TRBV5-1 and TRBJ1-6, with 7 bases that match TRBD1. There are 16 residues in the CDR3. V lost 6 bases, J lost 3 bases, and 9 bases stayed unmatched. In germline, CDR1 is SGHRS, CDR2 YFSETQ. The CDR3 sequence: CASTTGVQDYNSPLHF. For the CDR3, the DNA is TGCGCCAGCACCACAGGGGTGCAAGACTATAATTCACCCCTCCACTTT.

The V gene is TRBV20-1, the J gene TRBJ1-1; D call uncertain. This CDR3 is 11 amino acids long. The germline V gene has CDR1 DFQATT and CDR2 SNEGSKA (reference sequence). V was cut by 2 bases and J by 3 bases, with 4 bases left in between. CDR3 loop: CSARTDTEAFF. CDR3 coding DNA: TGCAGTGCTAGAACGGACACTGAAGCTTTCTTT.

The gene calls are TRBV5-1 and TRBJ2-1, with TRBD2 as a possible D gene (6 bases). Trimming pared 4 bases from V and 4 bases from J, leaving 9 bases between. The CDR3 extends over 13 amino acids. Germline-derived CDR1 and CDR2 are SGHRS and YFSETQ. The CDR3 spells CASSDGLYNEQFF. CDR3 in DNA: TGCGCCAGCAGCGATGGACTATACAATGAGCAGTTCTTC.

The V and J genes are TRBV11-2 and TRBJ1-1; D is undetermined. The CDR3 is 13 residues long. V dropped 4 bases and J dropped 3 bases, with 9 bases sitting between them. Germline CDR1 reads SGHAT; CDR2 reads FQNNGV. CDR3 protein: CASSSGGYTEAFF. CDR3 DNA: TGTGCCAGCAGCTCCGGCGGTTACACTGAAGCTTTCTTT.

The J gene is TRBJ1-1, the V gene TRBV18, with TRBD1 as a possible D gene (6 bases). V shed 4 bases and J shed 0 bases, with 18 bases lying between them. Germline values: CDR1 KGHSH, CDR2 LQKENI. The CDR3 covers 17 residues. CDR3 DNA: TGTGCCAGCTCACTAACGATACAGGGATTGGTGAACACTGAAGCTTTCTTT. Its protein is CASSLTIQGLVNTEAFF.

In regard to this clone: An end of the junction differs from the germline gene, which may be a read error. In the same sample, other DNA sequences code for this CDR3. The chain is built from TRBV19 and TRBJ1-1; 7 positions agree with TRBD1. The CDR3 contains 14 residues. Germline-derived CDR1 and CDR2 are LNHDA and SQIVND (reference sequence). CDR3 region: CASSGQKMNTEAFF. The DNA of the CDR3 is TGTGCCAGTTCGGGACAGAAAATGAACACTGAAGCTTTCTTC. The complete variable domain, with remaining parts taken from reference TRBV19 and TRBJ1-1, reads DGGITQSPKYLFRKEGQNVTLSCEQNLNHDAMYWYRQDPGQGLRLIYYSQIVNDFQKGDIAEGYSVSREKKESFPLTVTSAQKNPTAFYLCASSGQKMNTEAFFGQGTRLTVV.

The rearrangement joins TRBV4-1 to TRBJ1-6; 7 bases map to TRBD1. Germline V gene lookup returns CDR1 MGHRA and CDR2 YSYEKL. The CDR3 has 15 amino acids. J gave up 7 bases and V 4 bases, and 7 bases lay outside the gene matches. In nucleotides, the CDR3 is TGCGCCAGCAGCCCAGAGACAGGGCCCAATTCACCCCTCCACTTT. It encodes CASSPETGPNSPLHF.

CDR3 coding DNA: TGTGCCAGCAGTCAGGGACGGTGGAACGCGGGGGAAAAACTGTTTTTT. It is translated as CASSQGRWNAGEKLFF. The rearrangement uses TRBV27 and TRBJ1-4, with a weak D call TRBD1 (5 bases). V was pared by 5 bases and J by 8 bases, with 21 bases between. The CDR3 has 16 residues. CDR1 and CDR2 (germline): MNHEY, SMNVEV (reference sequence). The whole variable domain, filled in from reference TRBV27 and TRBJ1-4, reads EAQVTQNPRYLITVTGKKLTVTCSQNMNHEYMSWYRQDPGLGLRQIYYSMNVEVTDKGDVPEGYKVSRKEKRNFPLILESPSPNQTSLYFCASSQGRWNAGEKLFFGSGTQLSVL.

The V gene is TRBV6-5, the J gene TRBJ2-7; 10 bases map to TRBD1. V shed 0 bases and J 5 bases; nucleotides not matched to a gene: 4. The V gene's germline CDR1 is MNHEY and CDR2 SVGAGI. The CDR3 covers 15 residues. CDR3 residues: CASSYSGQGIDEQYF. The DNA of the CDR3 is TGTGCCAGCAGTTACTCGGGACAGGGGATCGACGAGCAGTACTTC.

The chain uses TRBV20-1 and TRBJ1-3; D remains ambiguous. The V end lost 5 bases, the J end lost 8 bases, and 10 bases lay between the germline ends. The germline CDR1 and CDR2 sequences are DFQATT and SNEGSKA (reference sequence). The CDR3 is 11 residues long. The CDR3 bases are TGCAGTGCTCCCGGGGTGGACACCATATATTTT. It encodes CSAPGVDTIYF.

This chain connects TRBV5-1 to TRBJ2-7, with D possibly being TRBD1 (6 bases). Germline CDR1 SGHRS, CDR2 YFSETQ. The CDR3 length is 13 residues. V was shortened by 2 bases and J by 2 bases, with 8 bases between the two germline ends. The CDR3: CASSLDRTYEQYF. CDR3 DNA sequence: TGCGCCAGCAGCTTAGACAGGACCTACGAGCAGTACTTC.

The gene calls are TRBV7-9 and TRBJ2-1; TRBD1 might be the D (6 bases). The CDR3 length is 14 residues. The V and J ends lost 5 bases and 1 base respectively, with 9 bases between them. Germline V gene sequence: CDR1 SEHNR, CDR2 FQNEAQ (reference sequence). The CDR3 bases are TGTGCCAGCAGCCCGGACAGTTCCTACAATGAGCAGTTCTTC. This translates into CASSPDSSYNEQFF.

This rearrangement joins TRBV9 to TRBJ2-3; D might be TRBD2 (6 bases). The CDR3 is 14 amino acids. Germline CDR1 SGDLS, CDR2 YYNGEE. Trimming took off 3 bases at V and 2 bases at J, with 10 bases between the two ends. Here the CDR3 reads CASSEGTPTDTQYF. Here the CDR3 DNA reads TGTGCCAGCAGCGAAGGGACTCCCACAGATACGCAGTATTTT.

The chain carries TRBV7-2 and TRBJ2-5; possibly TRBD1 for D (5 bases). CDR1 is SGHTA and CDR2 is FQGNSA in the germline V gene. The CDR3 has 15 amino acids. V shed 2 bases and J shed 1 base, with 11 bases lying between them. CDR3 amino acids: CASSLLGQAQETQYF. CDR3 nucleotide sequence: TGTGCCAGCAGCTTACTGGGGCAGGCCCAAGAGACCCAGTACTTC.

The chain couples TRBV7-9 to TRBJ1-5; TRBD1 matches 7 bases. Germline V CDR1 and CDR2: SEHNR, FQNEAQ (reference sequence). The CDR3 loop spans 13 amino acids. V lost 5 bases and J lost 7; bases outside the gene matches: 5. The CDR3 sequence is CASSVDRVQPQHF. For the CDR3, the DNA is TGTGCCAGCAGCGTCGACAGGGTCCAGCCCCAGCATTTT.

This sequence joins TRBV6-5 and TRBJ2-5; 8 bases align to TRBD2. There are 15 residues in the CDR3. Germline V lookup: CDR1 MNHEY, CDR2 SVGAGI. V lost 2 bases and J lost 5; bases outside the gene matches: 7. The CDR3 here is CASSYAGGAVETQYF. The CDR3 DNA reads as TGTGCCAGCAGTTACGCCGGGGGGGCCGTGGAGACCCAGTACTTC.

J is TRBJ2-3 and V is TRBV28; D uncertain. V shed 2 bases and J shed 6 bases, with 15 bases lying between them. The germline gives CDR1 MDHEN, CDR2 SYDVKM. There are 15 residues in the CDR3. CDR3 sequence: CASSLNSRLGDTQYF. CDR3 sequence (DNA): TGTGCCAGCAGTTTAAACTCCAGGCTCGGTGATACGCAGTATTTT.

This chain uses TRBV6-1 with TRBJ2-7; TRBD2 agrees at 7 bases. CDR1 MNHNS and CDR2 SASEGT come from the germline V gene. V gave up 6 bases and J gave up 4 bases; unmatched junction bases: 6. The length of the CDR3 is 13 residues. The CDR3 spells CASSPGGWYEQYF. CDR3 bases: TGTGCCAGCAGCCCCGGGGGGTGGTACGAGCAGTACTTC.